Below, one T cell receptor beta chain is given with its context. Antigen: not known. The repertoire was sequenced with immunoSEQ multiplex PCR; TCRdb's copy has only in-frame clones and lacks some. The sample records about 20,000 clones, roughly 78% being singletons. This sample was taken from a study of OX40 agonist ivuxolimab in advanced cancers. The study, taken as a whole, reports: Relative to CD4+ cells, CD8+ T cells on average had more expanded clones.

This TCR came from an adult with an advanced solid tumor such as melanoma, head and neck, liver or kidney cancer. This sample comprised CD4+ or CD8+ T cells sorted from blood, obtained in a trial of the OX40 agonist ivuxolimab.

This CDR3 reads CASSVARLGSYEQYF. CDR3 bases: TGCGCCAGCAGCGTAGCCCGGCTAGGGAGTTACGAGCAGTACTTC. This chain connects TRBV4-3 to TRBJ2-7; the D gene is possibly TRBD2 (5 bases). This CDR3 contains 15 residues. V dropped 5 bases and J dropped 4 bases, with 18 bases sitting between them. Germline CDR1 is LGHNA and CDR2 is YSLEER.